This T cell receptor (beta chain) was sequenced for a study of tumor and adjacent non-tumor tissue in lung cancer. The overall study: Samples averaged around 3.9 million productive TCRbeta reads each.

This CDR3 spans 13 amino acids. Germline V lookup: CDR1 MNHEY, CDR2 SVGAGI. V was clipped by 6 bases and J by 6 bases, with 13 bases between them. This clonotype was detected ten times or more. Antigen: not known. Study-wide points: Top 100 clones took a larger repertoire share in normal lung. Compared with tumor, normal lung showed significantly lower TCR diversity.

No cell sorting was done before RNA was extracted from the tissue. The library came from three nested PCR rounds adapted from ARM-PCR protocols. TCRdb analysed the multiplex PCR reads with MiXCR anew, one entry per CDR3 protein. The table records 120,000 or so distinct CDR3 sequences, 66% of them present only once. The specimen was lung tumor tissue. The chain employs TRBV6-5 and TRBJ2-3; the D call may be TRBD1 or TRBD2 (5 bases each). The receptor comes from a man aged 30 to 39 with non-small cell lung cancer. The CDR3, as DNA: TGTGCCAGCAGAGAGGGGTGGAGTGATACGCAGTATTTT. It translates to CASREGWSDTQYF.